This T cell receptor (beta chain) is drawn from a study of T cells after yellow fever vaccination. CDR1 is MGHRA and CDR2 is YSYEKL in the germline V gene. The CDR3 runs to 13 residues. The germline V and J ends were trimmed by 4 bases and 5 bases, with 11 bases remaining between them. Researchers made TCR cDNA using 5'RACE template switching, and this step added a universal primer site and UMIs. TCRdb redid the calling of the 5' RACE reads with MiXCR, one entry per CDR3 protein. The data show about 360,000 distinct CDR3 sequences, roughly 6.2% seen once. Study-level results: Reappearing after the booster were most of the clones from primary vaccination (96% CD4, 88% CD8).

In this sample, this clonotype turned up many times. Its target is not known. The starting material was PBMCs, obtained 5 days after the yellow fever booster vaccination. The TCR comes from a young man who received the YFV17D yellow fever vaccine. The chain recombines TRBV4-1 with TRBJ2-5, with D possibly being TRBD1 (5 bases). This CDR3 reads CASSRPPGETQYF. In nucleotides, the CDR3 is TGCGCCAGCAGCCGACCTCCAGGGGAGACCCAGTACTTC.